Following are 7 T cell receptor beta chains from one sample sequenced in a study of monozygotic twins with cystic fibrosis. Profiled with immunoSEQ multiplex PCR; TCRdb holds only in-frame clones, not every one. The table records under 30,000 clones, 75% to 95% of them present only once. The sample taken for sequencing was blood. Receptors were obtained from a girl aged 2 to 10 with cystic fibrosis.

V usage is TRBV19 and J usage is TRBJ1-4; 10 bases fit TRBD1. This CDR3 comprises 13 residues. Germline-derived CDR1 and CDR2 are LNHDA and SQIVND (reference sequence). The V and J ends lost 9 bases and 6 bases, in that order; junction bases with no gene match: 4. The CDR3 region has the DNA TGTGCCAGCCTCGGGACAGGGGATGAAAAACTGTTTTTT. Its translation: CASLGTGDEKLFF.

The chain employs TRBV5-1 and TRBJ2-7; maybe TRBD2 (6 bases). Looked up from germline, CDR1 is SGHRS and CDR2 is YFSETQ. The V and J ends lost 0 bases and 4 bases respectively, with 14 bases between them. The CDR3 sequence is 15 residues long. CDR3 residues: CASSLEQTAGYEQYF. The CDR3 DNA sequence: TGCGCCAGCAGCTTGGAGCAGACGGCGGGATACGAGCAGTACTTC. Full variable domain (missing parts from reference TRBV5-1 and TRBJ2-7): KAGVTQTPRYLIKTRGQQVTLSCSPISGHRSVSWYQQTPGQGLQFLFEYFSETQRNKGNFPGRFSGRQFSNSRSEMNVSTLELGDSALYLCASSLEQTAGYEQYFGPGTRLTVT.

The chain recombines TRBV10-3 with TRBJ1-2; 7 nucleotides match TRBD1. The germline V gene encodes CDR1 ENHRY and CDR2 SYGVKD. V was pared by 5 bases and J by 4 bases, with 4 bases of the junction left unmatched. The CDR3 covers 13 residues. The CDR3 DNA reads TGTGCCATCAGTATTCGGACAGGCTATGGCTACACCTTC. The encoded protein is CAISIRTGYGYTF.

The CDR3 region is CASSQSDRLNQPQHF. In DNA, the CDR3 is TGTGCCAGCAGTCAGTCGGACAGACTCAATCAGCCCCAGCATTTT. The gene calls are TRBV7-9 and TRBJ1-5, with D perhaps TRBD1 (6 bases). This CDR3 comprises 15 residues. Germline lookup yields CDR1 SEHNR and CDR2 FQNEAQ (reference sequence). The V gene lost 6 bases and the J gene lost 3 bases, with 15 bases spanning the gap.

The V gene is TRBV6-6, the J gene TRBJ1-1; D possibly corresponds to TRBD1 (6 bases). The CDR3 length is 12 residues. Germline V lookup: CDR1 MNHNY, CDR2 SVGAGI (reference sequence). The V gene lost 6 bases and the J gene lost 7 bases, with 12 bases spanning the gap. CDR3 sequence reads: CASSQGGVEAFF. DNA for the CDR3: TGTGCCAGCAGCCAAGGGGGGGTTGAAGCTTTCTTT.

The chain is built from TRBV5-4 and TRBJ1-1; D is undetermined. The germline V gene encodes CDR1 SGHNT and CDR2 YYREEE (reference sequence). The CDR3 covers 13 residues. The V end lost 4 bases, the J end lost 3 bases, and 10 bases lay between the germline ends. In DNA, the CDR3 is TGTGCCAGCAGCCTGGCAGGTGACACTGAAGCTTTCTTT. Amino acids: CASSLAGDTEAFF. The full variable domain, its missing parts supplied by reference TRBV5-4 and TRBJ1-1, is ETGVTQSPTHLIKTRGQQVTLRCSSQSGHNTVSWYQQALGQGPQFIFQYYREEENGRGNFPPRFSGLQFPNYSSELNVNALELDDSALYLCASSLAGDTEAFFGQGTRLTVV.

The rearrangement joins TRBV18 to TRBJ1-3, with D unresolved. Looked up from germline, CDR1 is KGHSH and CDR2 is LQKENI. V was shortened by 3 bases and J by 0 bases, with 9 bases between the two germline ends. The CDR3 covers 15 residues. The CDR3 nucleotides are TGTGCCAGCTCACCGGCCTCGAGCTCTGGAAACACCATATATTTT. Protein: CASSPASSSGNTIYF.